This T cell receptor (beta chain) was recorded in a study of T cell responses to AZD1222 COVID-19 vaccine. Findings and limits, study-wide: Repertoires were obtained solely post-peak T cell response. Reports indicate that nearly half of spike-specific TCRs are directed at unmutated variant regions. Only five or six individuals given AZD1222 were seropositive at baseline. White British ancestry dominated among donors, who included more females, and clonal diversity was possibly underestimated.

CDR3 length equals 15 residues. Trimming pared 3 bases from V and 4 bases from J, leaving 12 bases between. Germline CDR1 and CDR2: LNHDA and SQIVND (reference sequence). Details on this clone: Its antigen is undetermined.

Assay used: immunoSEQ multiplex PCR; TCRdb lists only in-frame clones, some missing. The top ten clones hold 1.9% of a sample with some 130,000 clones, 80% to 90% of them seen once. This sequence originates from an adult in good health. Sequenced material: peripheral blood, taken on day 0 of AZD1222 vaccination. The J gene is TRBJ2-2, the V gene TRBV19, with D perhaps TRBD2 (5 bases). The CDR3 nucleotides read TGTGCCAGTAGTATGAGGGCATCGAGCACCGGGGAGCTGTTTTTT. Protein: CASSMRASSTGELFF.